One and the same sample provided the 13 T cell receptor beta chains below, sequenced in a study of T cell responses to AZD1222 COVID-19 vaccine. Data came from immunoSEQ multiplex PCR; TCRdb stores just in-frame clones and leaves some out. The table shows 130,000 to 150,000 clones, with 90% occurring only once. The sample in question was peripheral blood, obtained on day 0 of AZD1222 vaccination. The receptors here all came from an adult in good health.

The genes are TRBV19 and TRBJ2-6; the match to TRBD1 covers 7 bases. Germline V CDR1 and CDR2: LNHDA, SQIVND (reference sequence). The CDR3 has 17 residues. V lost 4 bases and J lost 1; bases outside the gene matches: 7. The CDR3 is CASSTPPGQSGANVLTF. CDR3 coding DNA: TGTGCCAGTAGTACACCTCCGGGACAGTCTGGGGCCAACGTCCTGACTTTC.

The gene calls are TRBV2 and TRBJ2-4; D is perhaps TRBD2 (6 bases). Looked up from germline, CDR1 is SNHLY and CDR2 is FYNNEI. Trimming shortened V by 4 bases and J by 3 bases, and 10 bases separated the two germline ends. This CDR3 is 14 amino acids long. The CDR3 sequence: CASSGQGLKNIQYF. In DNA form, the CDR3 reads TGTGCCAGCAGTGGTCAGGGACTCAAAAACATTCAGTACTTC.

The CDR3 protein is CASSLTGGADTQYF. CDR3 DNA sequence: TGTGCCAGCAGCTTGACCGGGGGGGCAGATACGCAGTATTTT. The V call is TRBV3-1 (or the pseudogene TRBV3-2), the J call TRBJ2-3; 8 bases align to TRBD2. The CDR3 loop spans 14 amino acids. V dropped 5 bases and J dropped 4; count of bases not matched to a gene: 5. The germline V gene encodes CDR1 LGHDT and CDR2 YNNKEL (reference sequence).

The genes are TRBV7-8 and TRBJ1-5; a possible D gene is TRBD1 (6 bases). From germline, CDR1 is SGHVS and CDR2 FQNEAQ. The ends were cut back, 3 bases at V and 1 base at J, with 13 bases in the middle. This CDR3 region has 16 residues. CDR3 coding DNA: TGTGCCAGCAGCTTGAGGGGGGTGCCCAGCAATCAGCCCCAGCATTTT. It yields the protein CASSLRGVPSNQPQHF.

The chain uses TRBV19 and TRBJ2-6; 8 bases fit TRBD1. V shed 4 bases and J 1 base; nucleotides not matched to a gene: 9. The CDR3 has 18 amino acids. Germline assignment: CDR1 LNHDA and CDR2 SQIVND (reference sequence). As DNA, the CDR3 is TGTGCCAGTAGTACTACAGGGGGGTTTGGATCTGGGGCCAACGTCCTGACTTTC. This codes for CASSTTGGFGSGANVLTF.

The chain carries TRBV30 and TRBJ1-2, with D maybe TRBD1 (5 bases). Deletions cut 7 bases from V and 3 bases from J, with 15 bases between. The CDR3 has 13 amino acids. Germline CDR1 and CDR2: GTSNPN and SVGIG (reference sequence). The CDR3 bases are TGTGCCTCGGGCGTGGGGGGATACTATGGCTACACCTTC. It specifies CASGVGGYYGYTF.

The chain is built from TRBV5-6 and TRBJ1-5; D gene unclear. The germline CDR1 and CDR2 sequences are SGHDT and YYEEEE. V was cut by 0 bases and J by 12 bases, with 10 bases left in between. The CDR3 consists of 12 residues. CDR3 residues: CASSLEGGRQHF. In nucleotides, the CDR3 is TGTGCCAGCAGCTTGGAAGGTGGACGCCAGCATTTT. The full variable domain, completed using reference TRBV5-6 and TRBJ1-5, is DAGVTQSPTHLIKTRGQQVTLRCSPKSGHDTVSWYQQALGQGPQFIFQYYEEEERQRGNFPDRFSGHQFPNYSSELNVNALLLGDSALYLCASSLEGGRQHFGDGTRLSIL.

This rearrangement joins TRBV5-6 to TRBJ2-5, with 9 bases fitting TRBD1. V shed 4 bases, J shed 5 bases, and the junction held 6 bases outside the gene matches. This CDR3 contains 14 residues. Germline V gives CDR1 SGHDT, CDR2 YYEEEE. This CDR3 is CASSPGQGRETQYF. CDR3 in DNA: TGTGCCAGCAGCCCTGGACAGGGGAGGGAGACCCAGTACTTC.

The V gene is TRBV7-2, the J gene TRBJ2-5; D may be TRBD1 or TRBD2 (5 bases each). With 5 bases removed from V and 1 base from J, the gap between germline ends came to 14 bases. The CDR3 contains 15 residues. The germline V gene has CDR1 SGHTA and CDR2 FQGNSA. The CDR3 spells CASSPNGTPQETQYF. The DNA for the CDR3 is TGTGCCAGCAGCCCGAACGGGACCCCCCAAGAGACCCAGTACTTC.

The gene calls are TRBV19 and TRBJ1-1, with 9 bases matching TRBD1. Germline V lookup: CDR1 LNHDA, CDR2 SQIVND (reference sequence). V shed 10 bases and J 0 bases; nucleotides not matched to a gene: 12. The length of the CDR3 is 16 residues. The CDR3 is CATKGGDRALNTEAFF. As DNA, the CDR3 is TGTGCCACAAAAGGGGGGGACAGGGCTTTGAACACTGAAGCTTTCTTT.

V is TRBV6-5 and J is TRBJ2-7; maybe TRBD1 (6 bases). V lost 5 bases and J lost 2, with 16 bases in between. The CDR3 spans 15 residues. Germline loops: CDR1 MNHEY, CDR2 SVGAGI. CDR3 residues: CASSTRGSGAYEQYF. In DNA, the CDR3 is TGTGCCAGCAGTACCAGAGGTTCAGGGGCCTACGAGCAGTACTTC.

The chain joins TRBV6-5 to TRBJ1-1; D ambiguous. The CDR3 spans 14 residues. The V and J ends lost 2 bases and 4 bases respectively, with 11 bases between them. Germline values: CDR1 MNHEY, CDR2 SVGAGI. The CDR3, as DNA: TGTGCCAGCAGTTACGGAGGGTTTGCCACTGAAGCTTTCTTT. Protein sequence: CASSYGGFATEAFF.

The table lists this clone with a count of one. This sequence joins TRBV28 and TRBJ1-2; 9 nucleotides line up with TRBD1. The J segment lost 5 bases and the V segment lost 2 bases, leaving 15 bases of the junction unmatched. This CDR3 is built from 18 residues. The germline CDR1 and CDR2 sequences are MDHEN and SYDVKM. Here the CDR3 reads CASSLPRGQGSWGYGYTF. In DNA form, the CDR3 reads TGTGCCAGCAGTTTACCGCGGGGACAGGGATCTTGGGGGTATGGCTACACCTTC.